A selection of T cell receptor beta chains follows, all from one sample in a study of spatial heterogeneity in lung cancer. TCRdb reprocessed the 5' RACE reads via MiXCR and lists one record per CDR3 protein. The sample holds almost 7,000 distinct CDR3 sequences, about an eighth seen once. The source was lung tumor tissue, collected at surgery. These receptors all stem from a male donor with early-stage non-small cell lung cancer. The CDR3 runs from the conserved cysteine through the conserved F or W. Each record gives: clone size, CDR3 length, J gene, D gene, V gene, CDR3 protein, CDR3 DNA. A D gene is named only where the DNA matches it firmly. Expanded clones get a size class; other rows say once, few or many, or leave the size out.

. | 15 | TRBJ2-7 | TRBD1 | TRBV6-5 | CASSYRDRGLYEQYF | TGTGCCAGCAGTTATCGGGACAGGGGGCTCTACGAGCAGTACTTC
few | 13 | TRBJ2-5 | TRBD1 | TRBV20-1 | CSASWTGGETQYF | TGCAGTGCTTCATGGACAGGCGGGGAGACCCAGTACTTC
few | 19 | TRBJ2-1 | TRBD2 | TRBV24-1 | CATSDPSGTSGISYNEQFF | TGTGCCACCAGTGACCCATCCGGGACTAGCGGGATCAGCTACAATGAGCAGTTCTTC
. | 14 | TRBJ2-3 | . | TRBV7-6 | CASSLDGVLDTQYF | TGTGCCAGCAGCTTAGACGGCGTACTAGATACGCAGTATTTT
many | 16 | TRBJ1-2 | . | TRBV19 | CASSIAASRVHYGYTF | TGTGCCAGTAGTATAGCGGCTTCCAGGGTACACTATGGCTACACCTTC
. | 11 | TRBJ2-7 | . | TRBV11-1 | CASPTDNEQYF | TGTGCCAGCCCTACTGATAACGAGCAGTACTTC
. | 14 | TRBJ2-2 | TRBD2 | TRBV19 | CASNSGLGGGELFF | TGTGCCAGTAATTCGGGACTAGGGGGCGGGGAGCTGTTTTTT
many | 16 | TRBJ1-1 | TRBD1 | TRBV12-5 | CASGPGQGRMNTEAFF | TGTGCTAGTGGTCCAGGACAGGGTCGCATGAACACTGAAGCTTTCTTT
many | 13 | TRBJ2-7 | . | TRBV10-3 | CAIREVVGSEQYF | TGTGCCATCAGGGAGGTAGTGGGATCCGAGCAGTACTTC
few | 15 | TRBJ2-3 | . | TRBV24-1 | CATSETGTQTDTQYF | TGTGCCACCAGTGAGACCGGGACCCAGACAGATACGCAGTATTTT